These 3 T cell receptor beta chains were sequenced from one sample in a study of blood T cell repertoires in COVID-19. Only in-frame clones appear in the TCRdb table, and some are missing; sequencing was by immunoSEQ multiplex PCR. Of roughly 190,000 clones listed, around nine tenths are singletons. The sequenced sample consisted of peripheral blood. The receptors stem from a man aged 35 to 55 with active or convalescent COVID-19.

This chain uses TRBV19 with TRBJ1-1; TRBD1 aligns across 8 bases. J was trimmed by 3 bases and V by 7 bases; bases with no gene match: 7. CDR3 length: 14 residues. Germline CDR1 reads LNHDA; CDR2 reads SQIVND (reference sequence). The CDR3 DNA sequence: TGTGCCAGTAAGAGCAGGGGGCGGGACACTGAAGCTTTCTTT. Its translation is CASKSRGRDTEAFF.

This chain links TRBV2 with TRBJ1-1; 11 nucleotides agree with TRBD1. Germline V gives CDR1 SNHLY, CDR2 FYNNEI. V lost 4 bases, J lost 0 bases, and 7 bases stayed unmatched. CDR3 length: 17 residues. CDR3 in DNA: TGTGCCAGCAGTGTTGTGAGGACAGGGGGCTTGAACACTGAAGCTTTCTTT. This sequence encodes CASSVVRTGGLNTEAFF.

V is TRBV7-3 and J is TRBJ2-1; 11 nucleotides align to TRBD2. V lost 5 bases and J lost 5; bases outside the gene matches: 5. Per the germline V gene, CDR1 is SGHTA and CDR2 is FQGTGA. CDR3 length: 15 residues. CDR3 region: CASSPGLAANNEQFF. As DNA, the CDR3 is TGTGCCAGCAGCCCGGGACTAGCGGCAAACAATGAGCAGTTCTTC. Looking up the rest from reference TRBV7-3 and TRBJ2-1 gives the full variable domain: GAGVSQTPSNKVTEKGKYVELRCDPISGHTALYWYRQSLGQGPEFLIYFQGTGAADDSGLPNDRFFAVRPEGSVSTLKIQRTERGDSAVYLCASSPGLAANNEQFFGPGTRLTVL.